The clone carrying this TCR beta chain has ten or more counts. Mismatch with germline at one junction end may stem from a read error. Amplified TCR beta CDR3 regions were obtained using RNA transcripts as template. HTBI primers primed a first-round RT-PCR, and a second-round multiplex PCR followed. TCRdb itself ran the multiplex PCR reads through MiXCR, one entry per CDR3 protein. The sample consists of 650,000 to 900,000 distinct CDR3 sequences, roughly two fifths of them appearing once. This record belongs to a study of Graves' ophthalmopathy and Graves' hyperthyroidism. The CDR3 covers 11 residues. Germline values: CDR1 SNHLY, CDR2 FYNNEI. Clinical symptoms, serum thyroxine, TRAb, thyroid ultrasound and orbital computed tomography were relied on for diagnosis.

The sequencing input was peripheral blood. The clonotype comes from an adult man with Graves' ophthalmopathy. The genes are TRBV2 and TRBJ1-4; D perhaps matches TRBD1 (6 bases). CDR3 region: CASSVSDRPIF. The CDR3, as DNA: TGTGCCAGCAGTGTTTCTGACAGGCCGATTTTT.